This TCR beta chain appears in the sequencing data of a study of siplizumab effects on memory and regulatory T cells. Findings and limits, study-wide: In roughly 80-95% of proliferating CD4+ or CD8+ clones, a naive or memory phenotype could not be assigned. A minor fraction of alloreactive clones, and no more, mapped to unstimulated subsets. Suppressive function of proliferating Tregs from siplizumab cultures was not confirmed.

It was roughly 99,000 TCR templates that were assayed per sample. Measured with immunoSEQ multiplex PCR; TCRdb has only the in-frame clones, and not every one. The table has about 100,000 clones, 94% seen once; the top ten hold 1% to 1.5%. Turning to this clone: The antigen remains unidentified.

Material for sequencing was non-Treg CD4+ T cells sorted from blood. The sequence derives from a human donor in good health.

Here the CDR3 DNA reads TGCGCCAGCAGCCCTGGACTAGCGGGAGGTATCTCCTACGAGCAGTACTTC. It translates to CASSPGLAGGISYEQYF. This chain joins TRBV5-1 and TRBJ2-7; TRBD2 matches at 14 bases. CDR3 size: 17 residues. The germline V gene has CDR1 SGHRS and CDR2 YFSETQ. Trimming removed 4 bases from V and 0 bases from J; junction bases left unmatched: 6.